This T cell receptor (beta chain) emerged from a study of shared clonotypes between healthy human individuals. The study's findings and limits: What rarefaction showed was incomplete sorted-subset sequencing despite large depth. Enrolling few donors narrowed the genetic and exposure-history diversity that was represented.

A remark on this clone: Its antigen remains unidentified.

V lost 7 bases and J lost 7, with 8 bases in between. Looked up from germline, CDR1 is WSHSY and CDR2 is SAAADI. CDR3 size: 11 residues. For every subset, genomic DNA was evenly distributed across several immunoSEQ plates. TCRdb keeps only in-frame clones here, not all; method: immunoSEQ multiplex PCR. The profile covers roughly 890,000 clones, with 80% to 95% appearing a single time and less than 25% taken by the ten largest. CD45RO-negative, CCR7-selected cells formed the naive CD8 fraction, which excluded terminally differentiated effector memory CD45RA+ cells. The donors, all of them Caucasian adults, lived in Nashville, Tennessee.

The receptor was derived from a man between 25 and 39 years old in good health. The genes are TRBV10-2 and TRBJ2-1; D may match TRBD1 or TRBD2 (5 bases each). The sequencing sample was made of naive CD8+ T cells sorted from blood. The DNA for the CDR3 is TGCGCCAGCACCGAGGGGAATGAGCAGTTCTTC. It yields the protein CASTEGNEQFF.